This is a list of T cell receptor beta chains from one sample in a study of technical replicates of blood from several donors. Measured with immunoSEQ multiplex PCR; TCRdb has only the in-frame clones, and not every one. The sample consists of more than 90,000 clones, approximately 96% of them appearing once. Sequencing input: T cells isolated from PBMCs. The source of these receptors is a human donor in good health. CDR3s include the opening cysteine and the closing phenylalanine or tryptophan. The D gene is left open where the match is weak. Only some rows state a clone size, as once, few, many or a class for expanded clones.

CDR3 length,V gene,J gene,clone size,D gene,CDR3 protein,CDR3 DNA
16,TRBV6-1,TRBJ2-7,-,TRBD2,CASSDPTSGRGDEQYF,TGTGCCAGCAGTGACCCGACTAGCGGGAGAGGAGACGAGCAGTACTTC
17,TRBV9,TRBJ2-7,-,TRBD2,CASSVGPGTSGAYEQYF,TGTGCCAGCAGCGTAGGCCCCGGGACTAGCGGGGCCTACGAGCAGTACTTC
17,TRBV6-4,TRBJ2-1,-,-,CASSDSMRGSSYNEQFF,TGTGCCAGCAGTGACTCGATGAGAGGGAGCTCCTACAATGAGCAGTTCTTC
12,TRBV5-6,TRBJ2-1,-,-,CAIRGSSGEQFF,TGTGCCATTCGCGGGTCCTCGGGGGAGCAGTTCTTC
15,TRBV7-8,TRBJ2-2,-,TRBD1,CASSPVDRVSGELFF,TGTGCCAGCAGCCCAGTAGACAGGGTGTCCGGGGAGCTGTTTTTT
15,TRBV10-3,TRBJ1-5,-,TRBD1,CAISDGTESNQPQHF,TGTGCCATCAGTGACGGGACAGAGAGCAATCAGCCCCAGCATTTT
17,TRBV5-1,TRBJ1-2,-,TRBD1,CASRWKRWGTDYYGYTF,TGCGCCAGCAGGTGGAAACGTTGGGGGACAGACTATTATGGCTACACCTTC
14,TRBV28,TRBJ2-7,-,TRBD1,CASSGYRGYYEQYF,TGTGCCAGCAGTGGATACAGGGGATACTACGAGCAGTACTTC
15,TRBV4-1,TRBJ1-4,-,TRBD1,CASSQEHRGEVNLFF,TGCGCCAGCAGCCAAGAGCACAGGGGGGAGGTCAATCTGTTTTTT
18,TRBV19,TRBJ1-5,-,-,CASSAEPLQRSLNQPQHF,TGTGCCAGTAGTGCCGAGCCCCTACAGAGAAGCCTCAATCAGCCCCAGCATTTT
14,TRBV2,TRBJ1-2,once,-,CASSPYGGADGYTF,TGTGCCAGCAGCCCCTATGGGGGGGCAGATGGCTACACCTTC
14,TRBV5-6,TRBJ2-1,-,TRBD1,CASRMTGDSNEQFF,TGTGCCAGCCGCATGACAGGGGACAGTAATGAGCAGTTCTTC
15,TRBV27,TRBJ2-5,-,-,CASSPRQVLQETQYF,TGTGCCAGCAGTCCAAGACAGGTCCTTCAAGAGACCCAGTACTTC
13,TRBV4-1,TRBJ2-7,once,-,CASSQETFYEQYF,TGCGCCAGCAGCCAAGAAACATTCTACGAGCAGTACTTC
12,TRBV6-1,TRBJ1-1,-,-,CASSEGGGQTFF,TGTGCCAGCAGTGAAGGGGGGGGGCAAACTTTCTTT
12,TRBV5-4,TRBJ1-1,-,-,CASSLFEAEAFF,TGTGCCAGCAGCTTGTTTGAGGCTGAAGCTTTCTTT
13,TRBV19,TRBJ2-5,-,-,CASSQSGTETQYF,TGTGCCAGTAGTCAGAGCGGAACAGAGACCCAGTACTTC
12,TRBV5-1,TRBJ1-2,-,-,CASSLAGADYTF,TGCGCCAGCAGCTTGGCTGGGGCGGACTACACCTTC
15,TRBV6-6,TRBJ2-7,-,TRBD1,CASSSPGTGSREQYF,TGTGCCAGCAGTTCCCCCGGGACAGGGTCGAGGGAGCAGTACTTC
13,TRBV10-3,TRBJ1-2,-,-,CAISEDRSYGYTF,TGTGCCATCAGTGAAGACAGATCCTATGGCTACACCTTC
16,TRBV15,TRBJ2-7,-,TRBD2,CATSRGGSGRVDEQYF,TGTGCCACCAGCAGAGGGGGTAGCGGGAGGGTCGACGAGCAGTACTTC
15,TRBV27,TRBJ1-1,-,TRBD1,CASSRPGQGTTEAFF,TGTGCCAGCAGCCGACCGGGACAGGGTACCACTGAAGCTTTCTTT
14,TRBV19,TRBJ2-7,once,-,CASSITGNTYEQYF,TGTGCCAGTAGTATTACAGGGAATACCTACGAGCAGTACTTC
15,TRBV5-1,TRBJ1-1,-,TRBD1,CASSRLGGGRTEAFF,TGCGCCAGCAGCCGCTTAGGGGGCGGAAGGACTGAAGCTTTCTTT
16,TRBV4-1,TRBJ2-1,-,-,CASSSPTQGPAGKQFF,TGCGCCAGCAGCTCACCAACCCAGGGACCCGCGGGAAAACAGTTCTTC
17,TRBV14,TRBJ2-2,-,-,CASSQDPPTRPTGELFF,TGTGCCAGCAGCCAAGATCCGCCGACTAGGCCCACCGGGGAGCTGTTTTTT
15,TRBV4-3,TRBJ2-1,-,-,CASRPAEGNFHEQFF,TGCGCCAGTCGCCCAGCGGAGGGAAATTTCCATGAGCAGTTCTTC
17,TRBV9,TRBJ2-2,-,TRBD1,CACPGQGAGISTGELFF,TGTGCCTGTCCGGGACAGGGGGCTGGGATTAGCACCGGGGAGCTGTTTTTT
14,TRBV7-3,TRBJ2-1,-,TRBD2,CASSFSGIGNEQFF,TGTGCCAGCAGCTTTAGCGGGATTGGAAATGAGCAGTTCTTC
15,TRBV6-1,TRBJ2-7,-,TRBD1,CASSESGTGDHEQYF,TGTGCCAGCAGTGAATCGGGGACAGGGGATCACGAGCAGTACTTC
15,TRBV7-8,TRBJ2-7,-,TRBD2,CASSPGTSNFYEQYF,TGTGCCAGCAGCCCCGGGACTAGCAATTTTTACGAGCAGTACTTC
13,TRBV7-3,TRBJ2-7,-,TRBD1,CASSFGRGNEQYF,TGTGCCAGCAGCTTTGGCAGGGGGAACGAGCAGTACTTC
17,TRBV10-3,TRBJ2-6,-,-,CAINRQVPSTGANVLTF,TGTGCCATCAACAGACAGGTACCCTCGACTGGGGCCAACGTCCTGACTTTC
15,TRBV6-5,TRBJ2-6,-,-,CASTTGYPGANVLTF,TGTGCCAGCACTACAGGGTACCCTGGGGCCAACGTCCTGACTTTC
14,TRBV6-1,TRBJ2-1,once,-,CASSATGHYNEQFF,TGTGCCAGCAGTGCCACGGGACACTACAATGAGCAGTTCTTC
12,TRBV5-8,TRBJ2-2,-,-,CASSFPTGELFF,TGTGCCAGCAGCTTTCCGACCGGGGAGCTGTTTTTT
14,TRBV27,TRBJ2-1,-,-,CASSLQDFYNEQFF,TGTGCCAGCAGTTTACAGGATTTCTACAATGAGCAGTTCTTC
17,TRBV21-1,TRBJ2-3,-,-,CARMPSATWRHTDTQYF,TGTGCCAGGATGCCAAGCGCTACCTGGAGGCACACAGATACGCAGTATTTT
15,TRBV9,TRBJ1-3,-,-,CASSGGGAIGNTIYF,TGTGCCAGCAGCGGCGGGGGGGCCATTGGAAACACCATATATTTT
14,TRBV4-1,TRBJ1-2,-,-,CASSQDPGNYGYTF,TGCGCCAGCAGCCAAGACCCGGGGAACTATGGCTACACCTTC
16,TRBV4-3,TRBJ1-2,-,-,CASSLEGGRPDYGYTF,TGCGCCAGCAGCCTGGAGGGAGGGCGACCCGACTATGGCTACACCTTC
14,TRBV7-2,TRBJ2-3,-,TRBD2,CASRKGLAADTQYF,TGTGCCAGCAGAAAGGGACTAGCGGCAGATACGCAGTATTTT